The source of this T cell receptor (beta chain) is a study of T cells after yellow fever vaccination. Details on this clonotype: Its target is unknown.

V lost 1 base and J lost 3, with 13 bases in between. In germline, CDR1 is SGHTA, CDR2 FQGNSA. The CDR3 has 15 residues. Regarding the study as a whole: From the bulk population, abundant clonotypes could contaminate and appear within FACS-sorted repertoires. Among all clonotypes, a small share was observed in both CD4 and CD8 compartments. The secondary T-cell response peaked on day 5, not day 15, but was weaker.

Conversion of TCR transcripts into cDNA relied on 5'RACE template switching, which added a universal primer site and UMIs. MiXCR was run by TCRdb on the 5' RACE reads, yielding one entry per CDR3 protein. The sample includes 400,000 to 650,000 distinct CDR3 sequences, 21% of them seen just once. V usage is TRBV7-2 and J usage is TRBJ2-7; the D gene is possibly TRBD2 (7 bases). This specimen was PBMCs, taken roughly 23 days after the first yellow fever vaccination. The TCR was taken from a man between 18 and 35 years old who received the YFV17D yellow fever vaccine. The CDR3 DNA reads TGTGCCAGCAGCTTAGTGGGAGGGGGGTTCTACGAGCAGTACTTC. This gives the protein CASSLVGGGFYEQYF. Looking up the rest from reference TRBV7-2 and TRBJ2-7 gives the full variable domain: GAGVSQSPSNKVTEKGKDVELRCDPISGHTALYWYRQSLGQGLEFLIYFQGNSAPDKSGLPSDRFSAERTGGSVSTLTIQRTQQEDSAVYLCASSLVGGGFYEQYFGPGTRLTVT.